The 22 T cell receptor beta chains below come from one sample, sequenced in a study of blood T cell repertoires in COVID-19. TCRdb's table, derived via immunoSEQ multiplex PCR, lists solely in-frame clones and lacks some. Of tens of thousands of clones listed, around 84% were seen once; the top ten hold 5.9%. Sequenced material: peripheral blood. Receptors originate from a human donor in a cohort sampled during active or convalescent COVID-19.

CDR3 residues: CASSLAPGNEQYF. The CDR3 region has the DNA TGTGCCAGCAGCTTAGCGCCGGGTAACGAGCAGTACTTC. The J gene is TRBJ2-7, the V gene TRBV7-9, with D unresolved. V dropped 0 bases and J dropped 5 bases, with 8 bases sitting between them. The CDR3 contains 13 residues. The germline V gene has CDR1 SEHNR and CDR2 FQNEAQ (reference sequence).

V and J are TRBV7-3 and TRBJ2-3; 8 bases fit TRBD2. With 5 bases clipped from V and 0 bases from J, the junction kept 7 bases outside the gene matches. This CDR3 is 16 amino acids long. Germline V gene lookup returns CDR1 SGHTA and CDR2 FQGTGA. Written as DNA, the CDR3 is TGTGCCAGCAGCCCCGGCTTAGCGGGGAGCACAGATACGCAGTATTTT. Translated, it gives CASSPGLAGSTDTQYF.

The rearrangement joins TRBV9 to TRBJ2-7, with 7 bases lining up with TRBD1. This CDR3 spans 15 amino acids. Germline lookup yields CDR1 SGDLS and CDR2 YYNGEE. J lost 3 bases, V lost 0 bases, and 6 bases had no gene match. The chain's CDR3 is CASSVGGTAVYEQYF. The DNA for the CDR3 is TGTGCCAGCAGCGTAGGTGGGACAGCAGTCTACGAGCAGTACTTC.

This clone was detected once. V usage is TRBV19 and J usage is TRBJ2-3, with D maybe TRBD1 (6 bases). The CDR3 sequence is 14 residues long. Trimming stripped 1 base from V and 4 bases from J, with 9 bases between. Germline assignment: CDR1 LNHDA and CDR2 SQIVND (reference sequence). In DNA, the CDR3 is TGTGCCAGTAGTATAGTGGGACAACCAGATACGCAGTATTTT. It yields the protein CASSIVGQPDTQYF.

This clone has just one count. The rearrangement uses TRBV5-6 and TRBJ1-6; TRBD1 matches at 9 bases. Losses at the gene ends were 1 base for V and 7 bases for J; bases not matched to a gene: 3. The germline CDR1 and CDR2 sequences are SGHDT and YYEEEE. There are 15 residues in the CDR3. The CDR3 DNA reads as TGTGCCAGCAGCTTGCGGGACAGGGAAAATTCACCCCTCCACTTT. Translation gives CASSLRDRENSPLHF.

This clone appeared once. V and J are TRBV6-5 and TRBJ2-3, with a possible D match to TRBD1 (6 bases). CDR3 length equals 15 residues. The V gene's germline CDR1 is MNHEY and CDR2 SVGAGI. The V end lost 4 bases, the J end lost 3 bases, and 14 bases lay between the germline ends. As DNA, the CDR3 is TGTGCCAGCAGTTGGACAGAAACGGGGACAGATACGCAGTATTTT. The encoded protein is CASSWTETGTDTQYF.

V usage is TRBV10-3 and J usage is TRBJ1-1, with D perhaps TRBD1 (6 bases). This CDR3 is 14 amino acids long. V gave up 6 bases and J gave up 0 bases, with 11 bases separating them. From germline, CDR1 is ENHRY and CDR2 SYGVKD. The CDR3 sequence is CAIRAGQLNTEAFF. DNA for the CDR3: TGTGCCATCAGGGCCGGACAGTTGAACACTGAAGCTTTCTTT.

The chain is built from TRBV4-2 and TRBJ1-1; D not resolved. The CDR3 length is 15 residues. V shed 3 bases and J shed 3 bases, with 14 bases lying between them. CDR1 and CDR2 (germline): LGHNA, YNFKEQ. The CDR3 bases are TGTGCCAGCAGCCATTACGAGGGAAGGGACACTGAAGCTTTCTTT. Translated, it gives CASSHYEGRDTEAFF.

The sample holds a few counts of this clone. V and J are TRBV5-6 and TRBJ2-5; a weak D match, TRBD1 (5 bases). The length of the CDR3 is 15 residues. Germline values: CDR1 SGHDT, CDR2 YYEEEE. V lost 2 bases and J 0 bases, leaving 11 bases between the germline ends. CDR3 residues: CASSLGFRDQETQYF. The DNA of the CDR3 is TGTGCCAGCAGCTTAGGGTTCAGGGACCAAGAGACCCAGTACTTC.

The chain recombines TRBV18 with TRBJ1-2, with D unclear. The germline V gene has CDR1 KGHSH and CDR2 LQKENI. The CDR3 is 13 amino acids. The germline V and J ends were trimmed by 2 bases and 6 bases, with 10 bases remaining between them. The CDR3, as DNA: TGTGCCAGCTCACCAAGCTCGGGGAATGGCTACACCTTC. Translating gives CASSPSSGNGYTF. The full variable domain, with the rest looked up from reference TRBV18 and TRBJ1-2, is NAGVMQNPRHLVRRRGQEARLRCSPMKGHSHVYWYRQLPEEGLKFMVYLQKENIIDESGMPKERFSAEFPKEGPSILRIQQVVRGDSAAYFCASSPSSGNGYTFGSGTRLTVV.

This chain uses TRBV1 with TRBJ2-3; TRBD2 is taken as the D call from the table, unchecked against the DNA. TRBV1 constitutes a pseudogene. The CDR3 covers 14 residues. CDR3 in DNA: TGCACCTTGCGGGGGGGCCCTAGCACAGATACGCAGTATTTT. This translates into CTLRGGPSTDTQYF.

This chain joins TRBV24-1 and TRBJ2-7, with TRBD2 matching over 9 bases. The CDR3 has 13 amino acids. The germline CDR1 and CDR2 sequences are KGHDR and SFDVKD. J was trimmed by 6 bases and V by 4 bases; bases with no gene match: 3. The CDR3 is CATSDSAGGEQYF. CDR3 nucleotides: TGTGCCACCAGTGACTCAGCGGGGGGCGAGCAGTACTTC.

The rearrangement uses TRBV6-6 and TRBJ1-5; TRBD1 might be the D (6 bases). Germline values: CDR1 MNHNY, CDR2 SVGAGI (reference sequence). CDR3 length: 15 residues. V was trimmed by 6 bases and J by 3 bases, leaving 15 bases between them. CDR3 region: CASRQGQMANQPQHF. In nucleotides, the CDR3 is TGTGCCAGCAGGCAGGGGCAGATGGCCAATCAGCCCCAGCATTTT.

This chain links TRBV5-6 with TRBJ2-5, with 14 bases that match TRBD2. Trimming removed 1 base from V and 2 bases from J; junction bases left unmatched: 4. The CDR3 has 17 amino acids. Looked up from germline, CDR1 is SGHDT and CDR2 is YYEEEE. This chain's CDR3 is CASSLYGTSGGQETQYF. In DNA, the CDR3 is TGTGCCAGCAGCTTGTACGGGACTAGCGGGGGTCAAGAGACCCAGTACTTC.

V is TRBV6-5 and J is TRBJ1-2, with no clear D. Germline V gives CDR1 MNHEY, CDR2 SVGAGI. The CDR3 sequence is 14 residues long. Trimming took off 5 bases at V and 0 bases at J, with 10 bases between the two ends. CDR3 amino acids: CASSLTRSNYGYTF. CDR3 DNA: TGTGCCAGCAGTCTGACACGTTCTAACTATGGCTACACCTTC.

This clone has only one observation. The CDR3 DNA follows: TGTGCCAGTAGGCTATTCAGACAGGGGGGTGCAGAAAAACTGTTTTTT. It specifies CASRLFRQGGAEKLFF. The V and J genes are TRBV19 and TRBJ1-4; 9 bases match TRBD1. This CDR3 contains 16 residues. V lost 6 bases to trimming and J lost 8 bases; unmatched junction nucleotides: 13. CDR1 and CDR2 (germline): LNHDA, SQIVND (reference sequence). The variable domain in full, with the rest retrieved from reference TRBV19 and TRBJ1-4, is DGGITQSPKYLFRKEGQNVTLSCEQNLNHDAMYWYRQDPGQGLRLIYYSQIVNDFQKGDIAEGYSVSREKKESFPLTVTSAQKNPTAFYLCASRLFRQGGAEKLFFGSGTQLSVL.

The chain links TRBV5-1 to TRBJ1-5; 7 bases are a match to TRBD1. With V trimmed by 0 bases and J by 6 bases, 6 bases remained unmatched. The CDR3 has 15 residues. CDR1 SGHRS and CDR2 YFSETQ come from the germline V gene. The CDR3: CASSLDTGDSQPQHF. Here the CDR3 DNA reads TGCGCCAGCAGCTTGGATACAGGGGATAGTCAGCCCCAGCATTTT. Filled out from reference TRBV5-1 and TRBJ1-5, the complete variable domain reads KAGVTQTPRYLIKTRGQQVTLSCSPISGHRSVSWYQQTPGQGLQFLFEYFSETQRNKGNFPGRFSGRQFSNSRSEMNVSTLELGDSALYLCASSLDTGDSQPQHFGDGTRLSIL.

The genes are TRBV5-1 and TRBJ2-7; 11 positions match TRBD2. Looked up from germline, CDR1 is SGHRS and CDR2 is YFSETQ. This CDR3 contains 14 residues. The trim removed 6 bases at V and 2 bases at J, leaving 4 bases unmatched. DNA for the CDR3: TGCGCCAGCACAGTTAGCGGGGGGGCCTACGAGCAGTACTTC. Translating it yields CASTVSGGAYEQYF.

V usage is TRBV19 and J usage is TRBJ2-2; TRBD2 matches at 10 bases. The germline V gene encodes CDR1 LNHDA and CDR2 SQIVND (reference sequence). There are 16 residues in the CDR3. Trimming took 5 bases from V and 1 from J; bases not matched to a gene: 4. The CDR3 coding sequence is TGTGCCAGTAGTGCCCTAGCGGGGGTGAACACCGGGGAGCTGTTTTTT. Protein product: CASSALAGVNTGELFF.

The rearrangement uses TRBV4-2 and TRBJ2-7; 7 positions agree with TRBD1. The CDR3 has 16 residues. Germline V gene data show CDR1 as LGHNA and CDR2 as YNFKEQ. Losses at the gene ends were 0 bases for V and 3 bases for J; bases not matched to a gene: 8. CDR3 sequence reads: CASSQDPDRAHYEQYF. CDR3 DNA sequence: TGTGCCAGCAGCCAAGATCCAGACAGGGCCCACTACGAGCAGTACTTC.

CDR3 residues: CASRIEGNQPQHF. In nucleotides, the CDR3 is TGTGCCAGCAGGATTGAGGGCAATCAGCCCCAGCATTTT. V usage is TRBV2 and J usage is TRBJ1-5; D gene uncertain. CDR3 length equals 13 residues. Germline V gene sequence: CDR1 SNHLY, CDR2 FYNNEI. V was cut by 6 bases and J by 2 bases, with 8 bases left in between.

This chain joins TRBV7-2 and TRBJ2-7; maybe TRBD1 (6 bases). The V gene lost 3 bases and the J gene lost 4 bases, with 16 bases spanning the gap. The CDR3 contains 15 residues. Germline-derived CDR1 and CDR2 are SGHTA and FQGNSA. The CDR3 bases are TGTGCCAGCAGCTTTCAGTTCGGACAGCTTTACGAGCAGTACTTC. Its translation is CASSFQFGQLYEQYF.